Listed here are 10 T cell receptor beta chains from one sample, sequenced in a study of T cell responses to AZD1222 COVID-19 vaccine. Profiling relied on immunoSEQ multiplex PCR, and the TCRdb table lists in-frame clones only, not all of them. The sample includes 150,000 to 200,000 clones, about nine tenths of them seen just once. Source: peripheral blood, taken on day 0 of AZD1222 vaccination. These receptor sequences come from an adult in good health.

The chain joins TRBV2 to TRBJ1-6; maybe TRBD1 (6 bases). The germline V and J ends were trimmed by 7 bases and 5 bases, with 9 bases remaining between them. The CDR3 covers 13 residues. CDR1 SNHLY and CDR2 FYNNEI come from the germline V gene. This chain's CDR3 is CASKGTNNSPLHF. The CDR3 DNA follows: TGTGCCAGCAAAGGGACAAATAATTCACCCCTCCACTTT.

This chain connects TRBV9 to TRBJ2-2, with 7 bases aligning to TRBD1. CDR3 size: 14 residues. Per the germline V gene, CDR1 is SGDLS and CDR2 is YYNGEE. J was trimmed by 6 bases and V by 4 bases; bases with no gene match: 6. CDR3 in amino acids: CASSFTGVAGELFF. In DNA, the CDR3 is TGTGCCAGCAGCTTTACAGGGGTGGCCGGGGAGCTGTTTTTT.

The chain couples TRBV5-1 to TRBJ2-7, with 9 bases matching TRBD1. Germline assignment: CDR1 SGHRS and CDR2 YFSETQ. The CDR3 is 15 amino acids. The V and J ends lost 5 bases and 0 bases, in that order; junction bases with no gene match: 6. As DNA, the CDR3 is TGCGCCAGCAGGGGGGGACAGGGTAACTCCTACGAGCAGTACTTC. Amino acids: CASRGGQGNSYEQYF.

V and J are TRBV2 and TRBJ1-1; TRBD1 matches at 7 bases. This CDR3 region has 13 residues. V lost 7 bases to trimming and J lost 1 base; unmatched junction nucleotides: 3. Germline CDR1 and CDR2: SNHLY and FYNNEI. Written as DNA, the CDR3 is TGTGCCAGCAACCGGGACAGGAACACTGAAGCTTTCTTT. This gives the protein CASNRDRNTEAFF.

CDR3 protein: CASSPRTGGYSNQPQHF. CDR3 sequence (DNA): TGTGCCAGCAGTCCCCGGACAGGGGGGTATAGCAATCAGCCCCAGCATTTT. V and J are TRBV6-2 or TRBV6-3 and TRBJ1-5, with 10 nucleotides matching TRBD1. This CDR3 contains 17 residues. V lost 5 bases and J lost 0; bases outside the gene matches: 7. Germline V gene sequence: CDR1 MNHEY, CDR2 SVGEGT.

The chain carries TRBV2 and TRBJ2-3; D ambiguous. Germline-derived CDR1 and CDR2 are SNHLY and FYNNEI. Trimming stripped 4 bases from V and 9 bases from J, with 8 bases between. The length of the CDR3 is 11 residues. In nucleotides, the CDR3 is TGTGCCAGCAGTGTTAAGGGCACGCAGTATTTT. It yields the protein CASSVKGTQYF.

The V and J genes are TRBV29-1 and TRBJ1-1, with D possibly matching TRBD1 (5 bases). There are 13 residues in the CDR3. The germline V gene encodes CDR1 SQVTM and CDR2 ANQGSEA. V lost 5 bases to trimming and J lost 2 bases, with 12 bases between them. The CDR3 reads CSVWGSSNTEAFF. CDR3 coding DNA: TGCAGCGTTTGGGGCAGCTCAAACACTGAAGCTTTCTTT. The complete variable domain, with remaining parts taken from reference TRBV29-1 and TRBJ1-1, reads SAVISQKPSRDICQRGTSLTIQCQVDSQVTMMFWYRQQPGQSLTLIATANQGSEATYESGFVIDKFPISRPNLTFSTLTVSNMSPEDSSIYLCSVWGSSNTEAFFGQGTRLTVV.

The V gene is TRBV7-2, the J gene TRBJ1-3; D is uncertain. The V gene's germline CDR1 is SGHTA and CDR2 FQGNSA. V dropped 3 bases and J dropped 0 bases, with 12 bases sitting between them. This CDR3 is 16 amino acids long. The CDR3 spells CASSFSPFDSGNTIYF. The CDR3 region has the DNA TGTGCCAGCAGCTTTAGTCCTTTTGACTCTGGAAACACCATATATTTT. Filled out from reference TRBV7-2 and TRBJ1-3, the complete variable domain reads GAGVSQSPSNKVTEKGKDVELRCDPISGHTALYWYRQSLGQGLEFLIYFQGNSAPDKSGLPSDRFSAERTGGSVSTLTIQRTQQEDSAVYLCASSFSPFDSGNTIYFGEGSWLTVV.

V gene TRBV19 combines with J gene TRBJ2-7; TRBD2 matches 7 bases. This CDR3 has 13 amino acids. Germline loops: CDR1 LNHDA, CDR2 SQIVND (reference sequence). J was trimmed by 5 bases and V by 3 bases; bases with no gene match: 4. CDR3 protein: CASSMGGTNEQYF. The CDR3 DNA reads TGTGCCAGTAGTATGGGTGGGACTAACGAGCAGTACTTC. Full variable domain (rest looked up from reference TRBV19 and TRBJ2-7): DGGITQSPKYLFRKEGQNVTLSCEQNLNHDAMYWYRQDPGQGLRLIYYSQIVNDFQKGDIAEGYSVSREKKESFPLTVTSAQKNPTAFYLCASSMGGTNEQYFGPGTRLTVT.

The V and J genes are TRBV19 and TRBJ1-5, with D unclear. Trimming removed 6 bases at V and 4 bases at J, with 19 bases between. In germline, CDR1 is LNHDA, CDR2 SQIVND (reference sequence). The CDR3 length is 16 residues. CDR3 amino acids: CASSPGGGIWNQPQHF. Here the CDR3 DNA reads TGTGCCAGTAGCCCCGGTGGAGGGATCTGGAATCAGCCCCAGCATTTT.